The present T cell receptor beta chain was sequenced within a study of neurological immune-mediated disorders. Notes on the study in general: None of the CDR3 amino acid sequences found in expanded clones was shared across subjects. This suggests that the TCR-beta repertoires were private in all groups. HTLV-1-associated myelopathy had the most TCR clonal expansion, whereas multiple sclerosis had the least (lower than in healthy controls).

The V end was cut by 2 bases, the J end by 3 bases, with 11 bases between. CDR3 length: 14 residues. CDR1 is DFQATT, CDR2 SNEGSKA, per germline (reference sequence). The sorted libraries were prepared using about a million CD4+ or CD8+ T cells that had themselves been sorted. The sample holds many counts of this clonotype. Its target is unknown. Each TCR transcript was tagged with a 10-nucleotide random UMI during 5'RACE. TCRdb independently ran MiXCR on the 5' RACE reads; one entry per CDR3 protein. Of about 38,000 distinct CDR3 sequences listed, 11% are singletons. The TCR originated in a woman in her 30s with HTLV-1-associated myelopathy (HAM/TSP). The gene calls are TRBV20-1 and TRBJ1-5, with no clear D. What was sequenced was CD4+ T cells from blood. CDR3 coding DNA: TGCAGTGCTAGACTTTCAGGTGACAATCAGCCCCAGCATTTT. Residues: CSARLSGDNQPQHF.